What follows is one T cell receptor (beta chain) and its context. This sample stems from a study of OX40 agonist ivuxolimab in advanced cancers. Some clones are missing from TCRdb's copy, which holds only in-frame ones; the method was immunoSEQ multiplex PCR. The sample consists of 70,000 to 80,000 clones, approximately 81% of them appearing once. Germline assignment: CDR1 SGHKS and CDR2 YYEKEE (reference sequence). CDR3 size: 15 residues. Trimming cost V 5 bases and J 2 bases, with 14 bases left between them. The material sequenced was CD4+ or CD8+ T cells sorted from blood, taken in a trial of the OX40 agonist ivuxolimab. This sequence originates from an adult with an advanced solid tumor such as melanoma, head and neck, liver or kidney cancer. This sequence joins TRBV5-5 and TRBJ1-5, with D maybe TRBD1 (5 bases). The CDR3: CASRRDPGGNQPQHF. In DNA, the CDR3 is TGTGCCAGCAGACGGGACCCCGGTGGCAATCAGCCCCAGCATTTT.